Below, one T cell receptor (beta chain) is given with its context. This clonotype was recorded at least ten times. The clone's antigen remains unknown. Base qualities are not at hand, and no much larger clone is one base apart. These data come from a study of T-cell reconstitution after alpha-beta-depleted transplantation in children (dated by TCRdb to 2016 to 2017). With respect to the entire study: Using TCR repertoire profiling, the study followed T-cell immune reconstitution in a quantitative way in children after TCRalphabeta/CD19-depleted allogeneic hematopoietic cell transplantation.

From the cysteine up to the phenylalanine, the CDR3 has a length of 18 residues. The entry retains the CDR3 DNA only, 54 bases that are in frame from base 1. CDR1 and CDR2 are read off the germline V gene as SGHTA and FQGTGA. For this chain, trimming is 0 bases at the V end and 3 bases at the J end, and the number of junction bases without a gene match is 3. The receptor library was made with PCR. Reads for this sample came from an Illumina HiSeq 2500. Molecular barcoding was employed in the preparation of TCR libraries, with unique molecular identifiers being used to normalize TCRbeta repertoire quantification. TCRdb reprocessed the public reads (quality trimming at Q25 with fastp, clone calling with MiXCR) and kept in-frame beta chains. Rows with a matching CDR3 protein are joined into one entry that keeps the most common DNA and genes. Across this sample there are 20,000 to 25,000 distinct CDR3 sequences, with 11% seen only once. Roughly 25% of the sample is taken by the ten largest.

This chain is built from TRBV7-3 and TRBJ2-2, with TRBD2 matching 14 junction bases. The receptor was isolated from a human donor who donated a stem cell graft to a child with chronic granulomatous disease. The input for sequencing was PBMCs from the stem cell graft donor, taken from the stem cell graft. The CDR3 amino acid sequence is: CASSLTKTSGRDTGELFF. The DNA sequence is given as TGTGCCAGCAGCTTAACAAAGACTAGCGGGAGGGACACCGGGGAGCTGTTTTTT.